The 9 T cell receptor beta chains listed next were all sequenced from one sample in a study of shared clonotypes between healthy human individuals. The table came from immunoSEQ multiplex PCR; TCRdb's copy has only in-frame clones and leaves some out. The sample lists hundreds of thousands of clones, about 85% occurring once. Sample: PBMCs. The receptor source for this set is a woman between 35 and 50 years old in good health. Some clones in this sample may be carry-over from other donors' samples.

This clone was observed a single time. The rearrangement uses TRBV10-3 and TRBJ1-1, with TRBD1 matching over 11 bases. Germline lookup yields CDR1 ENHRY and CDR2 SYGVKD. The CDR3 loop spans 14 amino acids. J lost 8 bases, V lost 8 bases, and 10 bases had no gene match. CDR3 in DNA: TGTGCCATCCGGACAGGGGGCGGGCCGGGAGAAGCTTTCTTT. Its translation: CAIRTGGGPGEAFF.

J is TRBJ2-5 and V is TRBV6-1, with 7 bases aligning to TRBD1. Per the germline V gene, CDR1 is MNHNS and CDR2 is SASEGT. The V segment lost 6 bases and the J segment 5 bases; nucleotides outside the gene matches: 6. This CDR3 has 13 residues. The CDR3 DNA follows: TGTGCCAGCAGAACGACAGGGTTTGAGACCCAGTACTTC. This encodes CASRTTGFETQYF.

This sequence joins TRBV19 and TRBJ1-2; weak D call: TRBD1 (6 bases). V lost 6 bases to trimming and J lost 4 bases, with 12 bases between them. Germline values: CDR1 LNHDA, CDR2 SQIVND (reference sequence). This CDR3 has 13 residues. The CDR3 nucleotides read TGTGCCAGTAGAACAGGGCAGGGCTATGGCTACACCTTC. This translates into CASRTGQGYGYTF.

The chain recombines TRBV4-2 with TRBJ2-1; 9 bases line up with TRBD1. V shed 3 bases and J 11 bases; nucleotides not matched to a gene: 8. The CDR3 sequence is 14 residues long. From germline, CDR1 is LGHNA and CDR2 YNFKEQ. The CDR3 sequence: CASSHPGTGTQQFF. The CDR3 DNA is TGTGCCAGCAGCCACCCCGGGACAGGGACACAGCAGTTCTTC.

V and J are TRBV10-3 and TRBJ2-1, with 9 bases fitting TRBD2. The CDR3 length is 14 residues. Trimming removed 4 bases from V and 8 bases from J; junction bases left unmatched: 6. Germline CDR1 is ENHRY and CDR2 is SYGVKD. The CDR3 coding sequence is TGTGCCATCAGTGGGGGACTAGCTAGCGATGAGCAGTTCTTC. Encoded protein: CAISGGLASDEQFF.

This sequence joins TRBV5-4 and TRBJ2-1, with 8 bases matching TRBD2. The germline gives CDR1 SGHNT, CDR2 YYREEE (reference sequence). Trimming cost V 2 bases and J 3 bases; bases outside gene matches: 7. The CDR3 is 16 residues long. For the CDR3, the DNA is TGTGCCAGCAGCTTCCAAGGGACTAGATTCTACAATGAGCAGTTCTTC. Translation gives CASSFQGTRFYNEQFF.

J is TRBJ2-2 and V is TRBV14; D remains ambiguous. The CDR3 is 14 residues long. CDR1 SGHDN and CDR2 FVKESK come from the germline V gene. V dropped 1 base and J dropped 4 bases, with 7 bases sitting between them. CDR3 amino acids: CASSQVVSTGELFF. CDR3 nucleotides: TGTGCCAGCAGCCAAGTGGTTTCCACCGGGGAGCTGTTTTTT.

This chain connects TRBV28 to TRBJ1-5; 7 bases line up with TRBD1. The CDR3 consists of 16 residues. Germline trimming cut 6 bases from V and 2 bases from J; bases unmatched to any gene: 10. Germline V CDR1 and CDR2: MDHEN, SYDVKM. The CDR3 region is CASREPSDRRNQPQHF. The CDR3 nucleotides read TGTGCCAGCAGAGAACCCTCGGACAGGCGCAATCAGCCCCAGCATTTT.

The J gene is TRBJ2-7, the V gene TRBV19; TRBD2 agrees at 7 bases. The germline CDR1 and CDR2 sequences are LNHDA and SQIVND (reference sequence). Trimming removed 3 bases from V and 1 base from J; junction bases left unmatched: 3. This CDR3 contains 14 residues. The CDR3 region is CASSIREGSYEQYF. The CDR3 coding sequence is TGTGCCAGTAGTATCAGGGAGGGTTCCTACGAGCAGTACTTC.